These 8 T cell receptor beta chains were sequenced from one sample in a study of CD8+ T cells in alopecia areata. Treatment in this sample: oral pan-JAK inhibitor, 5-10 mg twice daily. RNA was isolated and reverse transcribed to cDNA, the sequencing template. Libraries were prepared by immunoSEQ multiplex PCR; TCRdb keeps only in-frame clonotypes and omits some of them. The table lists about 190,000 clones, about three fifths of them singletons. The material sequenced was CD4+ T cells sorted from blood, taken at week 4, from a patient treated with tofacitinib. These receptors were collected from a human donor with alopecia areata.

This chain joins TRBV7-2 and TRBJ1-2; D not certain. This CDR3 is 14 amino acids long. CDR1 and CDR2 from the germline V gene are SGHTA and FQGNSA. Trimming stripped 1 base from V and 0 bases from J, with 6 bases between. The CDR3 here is CASSLGSSNYGYTF. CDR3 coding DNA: TGTGCCAGCAGCTTAGGCAGTTCTAACTATGGCTACACCTTC. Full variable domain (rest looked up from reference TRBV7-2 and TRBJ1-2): GAGVSQSPSNKVTEKGKDVELRCDPISGHTALYWYRQSLGQGLEFLIYFQGNSAPDKSGLPSDRFSAERTGGSVSTLTIQRTQQEDSAVYLCASSLGSSNYGYTFGSGTRLTVV.

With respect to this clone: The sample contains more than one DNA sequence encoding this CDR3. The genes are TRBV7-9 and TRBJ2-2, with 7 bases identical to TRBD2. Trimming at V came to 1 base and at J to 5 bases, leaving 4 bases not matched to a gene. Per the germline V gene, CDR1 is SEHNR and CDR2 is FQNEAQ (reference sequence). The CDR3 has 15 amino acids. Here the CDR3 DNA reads TGTGCCAGCAGCTTAGGCGGGAGAGGGACCGGGGAGCTGTTTTTT. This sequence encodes CASSLGGRGTGELFF.

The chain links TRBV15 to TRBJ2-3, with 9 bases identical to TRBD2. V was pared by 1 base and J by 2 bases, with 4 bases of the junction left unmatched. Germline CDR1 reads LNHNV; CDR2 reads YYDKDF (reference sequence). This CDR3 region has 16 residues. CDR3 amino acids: CATSRVLAGITDTQYF. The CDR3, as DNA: TGTGCCACCAGCAGAGTTCTAGCGGGGATCACAGATACGCAGTATTTT.

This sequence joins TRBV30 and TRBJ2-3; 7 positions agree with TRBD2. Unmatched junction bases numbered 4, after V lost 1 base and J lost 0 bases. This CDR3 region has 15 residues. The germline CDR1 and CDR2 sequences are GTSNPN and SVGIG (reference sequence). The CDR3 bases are TGTGCCTGGAGTGCCCTAGCGGAGAGCACAGATACGCAGTATTTT. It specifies CAWSALAESTDTQYF.

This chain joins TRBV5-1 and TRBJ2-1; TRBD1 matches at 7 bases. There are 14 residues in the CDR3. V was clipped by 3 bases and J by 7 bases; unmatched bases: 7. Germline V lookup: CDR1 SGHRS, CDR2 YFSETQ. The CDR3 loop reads CASSSTSRGNEQFF. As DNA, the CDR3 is TGCGCCAGCAGCTCCACTTCCAGGGGGAATGAGCAGTTCTTC.

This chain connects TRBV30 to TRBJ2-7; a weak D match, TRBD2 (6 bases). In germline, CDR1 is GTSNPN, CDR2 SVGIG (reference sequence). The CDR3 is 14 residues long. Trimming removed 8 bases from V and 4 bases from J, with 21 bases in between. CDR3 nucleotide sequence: TGTGCCCTGGAGAAGGCGGGGAAAACTTACGAGCAGTACTTC. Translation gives CALEKAGKTYEQYF.

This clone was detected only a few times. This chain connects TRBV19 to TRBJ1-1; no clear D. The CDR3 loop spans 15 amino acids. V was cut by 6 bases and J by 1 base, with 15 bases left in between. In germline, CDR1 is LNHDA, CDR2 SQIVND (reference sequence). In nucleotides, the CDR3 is TGTGCCAGTAGCTCCCCGTGGGCTCCGAACACTGAAGCTTTCTTT. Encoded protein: CASSSPWAPNTEAFF. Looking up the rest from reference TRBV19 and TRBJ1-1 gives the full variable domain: DGGITQSPKYLFRKEGQNVTLSCEQNLNHDAMYWYRQDPGQGLRLIYYSQIVNDFQKGDIAEGYSVSREKKESFPLTVTSAQKNPTAFYLCASSSPWAPNTEAFFGQGTRLTVV.

The CDR3 here is CASSQDQAASGRLDTQYF. The CDR3 DNA is TGCGCCAGCAGCCAAGACCAGGCGGCTAGCGGGAGATTAGATACGCAGTATTTT. The rearrangement joins TRBV4-1 to TRBJ2-3; 10 bases are a match to TRBD2. V lost 0 bases and J lost 5; bases outside the gene matches: 11. This CDR3 is 18 amino acids long. The germline V gene encodes CDR1 MGHRA and CDR2 YSYEKL.